These 9 T cell receptor beta chains share one sample of origin, sequenced in a study of blood T cell repertoires in COVID-19. Method: immunoSEQ multiplex PCR; TCRdb's copy keeps in-frame clones and lacks some. The sample has more than 100,000 clones; less than 75% are singletons. Source material: peripheral blood. The receptor set was obtained from a human donor with acute or convalescent COVID-19. The donor label of this sample is uncertain.

The chain carries TRBV12-5 and TRBJ2-1; TRBD1 matches at 7 bases. Germline CDR1 is LGHNT and CDR2 is FRNRAP. The length of the CDR3 is 15 residues. The V segment lost 4 bases and the J segment 0 bases; nucleotides outside the gene matches: 3. The CDR3 sequence: CASGWGQSSYNEQFF. CDR3 in DNA: TGTGCTAGTGGTTGGGGACAGAGCTCCTACAATGAGCAGTTCTTC.

The J gene is TRBJ2-3, the V gene TRBV9, with D perhaps matching TRBD1 (5 bases). The CDR3 consists of 15 residues. V was cut by 2 bases and J by 1 base, with 11 bases left in between. From germline, CDR1 is SGDLS and CDR2 YYNGEE. The chain's CDR3 is CASSVGASGTDTQYF. In DNA, the CDR3 is TGTGCCAGCAGCGTTGGGGCCTCGGGCACAGATACGCAGTATTTT.

This sequence joins TRBV7-2 and TRBJ2-1, with D perhaps matching TRBD2 (6 bases). The V gene's germline CDR1 is SGHTA and CDR2 FQGNSA. This CDR3 contains 16 residues. Trimming shortened V by 0 bases and J by 9 bases, and 18 bases separated the two germline ends. The CDR3 nucleotides are TGTGCCAGCAGCTTAGCCCCCTGGCGGGGTATGGCTGAGCAGTTCTTC. Residues: CASSLAPWRGMAEQFF. Complete variable domain (other parts from reference TRBV7-2 and TRBJ2-1): GAGVSQSPSNKVTEKGKDVELRCDPISGHTALYWYRQSLGQGLEFLIYFQGNSAPDKSGLPSDRFSAERTGGSVSTLTIQRTQQEDSAVYLCASSLAPWRGMAEQFFGPGTRLTVL.

This clone has a count of ten or more. This rearrangement joins TRBV25-1 to TRBJ1-1; 8 bases fit TRBD1. The V segment lost 5 bases and the J segment 0 bases; nucleotides outside the gene matches: 8. This CDR3 is built from 16 residues. Germline V gene data show CDR1 as MGHDK and CDR2 as SYGVNS. The DNA for the CDR3 is TGTGCCAGCAGTAGGGGGGGACAGGCTATGAACACTGAAGCTTTCTTT. Protein: CASSRGGQAMNTEAFF.

J is TRBJ2-2 and V is TRBV7-2, with a tentative D call TRBD2 (5 bases). V lost 4 bases and J 6 bases, leaving 18 bases between the germline ends. This CDR3 spans 16 amino acids. CDR1 SGHTA and CDR2 FQGNSA come from the germline V gene. The CDR3 spells CASSSDASYGAGELFF. CDR3 sequence (DNA): TGTGCCAGCAGCTCCGACGCGAGCTACGGGGCCGGGGAGCTGTTTTTT.

The rearrangement joins TRBV18 to TRBJ1-2; D is perhaps TRBD1 (6 bases). In germline, CDR1 is KGHSH, CDR2 LQKENI. The CDR3 spans 15 residues. Trimming shortened V by 1 base and J by 3 bases, and 12 bases separated the two germline ends. CDR3 region: CASSPRQARDYGYTF. The CDR3 DNA reads TGTGCCAGCTCACCACGACAGGCAAGGGACTATGGCTACACCTTC.

This clone was seen a few times. The gene calls are TRBV5-8 and TRBJ2-3; 10 bases match TRBD1. The CDR3 is 15 amino acids. Germline V gene data show CDR1 as SGHTS and CDR2 as YDEGEE. Trimming at V came to 4 bases and at J to 3 bases, leaving 5 bases not matched to a gene. The CDR3 DNA is TGTGCCAGCAGCCGGGGGACAGGGGAGACAGATACGCAGTATTTT. This translates into CASSRGTGETDTQYF.

Comments on this clone: This same CDR3 is encoded by further DNA sequences in the sample. The chain joins TRBV7-2 to TRBJ2-3, with 9 bases identical to TRBD2. Germline V gene data show CDR1 as SGHTA and CDR2 as FQGNSA. The CDR3 length is 15 residues. The trim removed 0 bases at V and 3 bases at J, leaving 1 base unmatched. Here the CDR3 DNA reads TGTGCCAGCAGCTTAGCAAGCGGGGGGACAGATACGCAGTATTTT. The encoded protein is CASSLASGGTDTQYF.

The chain carries TRBV5-1 and TRBJ1-1; 10 bases align to TRBD1. The CDR3 consists of 14 residues. From germline, CDR1 is SGHRS and CDR2 YFSETQ. Trimming took 4 bases from V and 4 from J; bases not matched to a gene: 4. CDR3 region: CASSVGQGSTEAFF. For the CDR3, the DNA is TGCGCCAGCAGCGTGGGACAGGGGAGCACTGAAGCTTTCTTT.